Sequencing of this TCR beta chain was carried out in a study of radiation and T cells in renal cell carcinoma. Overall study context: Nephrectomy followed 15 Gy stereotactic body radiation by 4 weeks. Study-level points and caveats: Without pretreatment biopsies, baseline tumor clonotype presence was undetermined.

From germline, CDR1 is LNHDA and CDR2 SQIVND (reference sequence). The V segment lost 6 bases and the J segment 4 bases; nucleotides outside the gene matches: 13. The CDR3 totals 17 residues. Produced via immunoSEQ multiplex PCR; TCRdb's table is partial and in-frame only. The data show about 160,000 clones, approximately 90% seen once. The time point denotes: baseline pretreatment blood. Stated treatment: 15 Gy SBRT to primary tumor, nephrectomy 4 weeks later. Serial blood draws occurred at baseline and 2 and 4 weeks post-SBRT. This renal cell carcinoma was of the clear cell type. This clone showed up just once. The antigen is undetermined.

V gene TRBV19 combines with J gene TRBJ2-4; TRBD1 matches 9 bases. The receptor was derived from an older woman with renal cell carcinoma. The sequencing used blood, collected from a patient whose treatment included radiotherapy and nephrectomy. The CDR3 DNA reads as TGTGCCAGTAGCCCCGACAGGGGGGGAGGGGGAAAAAACATTCAGTACTTC. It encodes CASSPDRGGGGKNIQYF.